The 16 T cell receptor beta chains listed next were all sequenced from one sample in a study of early T cells in non-severe SARS-CoV-2 infection. TCRdb reprocessed the 5' RACE reads with MiXCR, giving one entry per CDR3 protein. The data hold tens of thousands of distinct CDR3 sequences, with roughly 4.7% observed a single time. What was sequenced was whole blood. Every receptor here comes from an adult who was a healthcare worker with PCR-confirmed SARS-CoV-2 infection or an uninfected control (not recorded which).

In this sample, this clonotype turned up many times. The rearrangement uses TRBV12-3 or TRBV12-4 and TRBJ2-7; D gene ambiguous. The V gene lost 8 bases and the J gene lost 2 bases, with 10 bases spanning the gap. This CDR3 has 12 residues. As DNA, the CDR3 is TGTGCCAGCGAACGCCACCCCTACGAGCAGTACTTC. Translating it yields CASERHPYEQYF.

This clonotype was observed a few times. The chain employs TRBV20-1 and TRBJ2-2; no reliable D call. The length of the CDR3 is 12 residues. Deletions cut 3 bases from V and 6 bases from J, with 8 bases between. The germline V gene has CDR1 DFQATT and CDR2 SNEGSKA (reference sequence). The CDR3 reads CSASPGAGELFF. The CDR3, as DNA: TGCAGTGCTAGCCCGGGTGCCGGGGAGCTGTTTTTT.

This clonotype was seen repeatedly, ten times or more. The chain links TRBV5-4 to TRBJ1-4, with D hard to call. The CDR3 covers 15 residues. The V gene's germline CDR1 is SGHNT and CDR2 YYREEE (reference sequence). The V and J ends lost 2 bases and 3 bases respectively, with 11 bases between them. CDR3 DNA sequence: TGTGCCAGCAGCTTTGGTAGCAGTTCTAATGAAAAACTGTTTTTT. This gives the protein CASSFGSSSNEKLFF.

This rearrangement joins TRBV7-6 to TRBJ2-3, with 14 bases fitting TRBD2. Germline V gene lookup returns CDR1 SGHVS and CDR2 FNYEAQ. V gave up 5 bases and J gave up 1 base; unmatched junction bases: 14. This CDR3 is built from 20 residues. Here the CDR3 DNA reads TGTGCCAGCAGCAGATCGGGACTAGCGGGGGCCGGAGGGGGCACAGATACGCAGTATTTT. Translation gives CASSRSGLAGAGGGTDTQYF.

Many counts were recorded for this clonotype. This sequence joins TRBV29-1 and TRBJ2-1; D is possibly TRBD1 (6 bases). Trimming pared 7 bases from V and 5 bases from J, leaving 18 bases between. CDR1 and CDR2 (germline): SQVTM, ANQGSEA. The CDR3 length is 14 residues. Here the CDR3 reads CSAQGTHLNNEQFF. CDR3 nucleotide sequence: TGCAGCGCCCAGGGGACCCACCTAAACAATGAGCAGTTCTTC.

This clonotype was observed at least ten times. This rearrangement joins TRBV15 to TRBJ2-7; a weak D match, TRBD1 (6 bases). CDR1 and CDR2 from the germline V gene are LNHNV and YYDKDF (reference sequence). The CDR3 length is 15 residues. Deletions cut 0 bases from V and 3 bases from J, with 12 bases between. In nucleotides, the CDR3 is TGTGCCACCAGCAGAGATGAGCGACAGGACTACGAGCAGTACTTC. The encoded protein is CATSRDERQDYEQYF.

This clonotype was observed many times. The CDR3 here is CASGTSGGQKYNEQFF. In nucleotides, the CDR3 is TGTGCCAGCGGGACTAGCGGGGGGCAAAAATACAATGAGCAGTTCTTC. The V and J genes are TRBV3-1 and TRBJ2-1; 15 bases are a match to TRBD2. Per the germline V gene, CDR1 is LGHDT and CDR2 is YNNKEL (reference sequence). The CDR3 is 16 amino acids. The V and J ends lost 8 bases and 4 bases, in that order; junction bases with no gene match: 6.

This clonotype was seen only a few times. The J gene is TRBJ2-4, the V gene TRBV19, with D perhaps being TRBD1 or TRBD2 (5 bases each). V was clipped by 5 bases and J by 0 bases, with 14 bases between them. Germline lookup yields CDR1 LNHDA and CDR2 SQIVND (reference sequence). The CDR3 contains 16 residues. The CDR3 DNA reads as TGTGCCAGTAGTGTCGGCTCCGGGACAGCCAAAAACATTCAGTACTTC. Translated: CASSVGSGTAKNIQYF.

This clonotype has a count of ten or more. The rearrangement links TRBV25-1 to TRBJ1-1, with D possibly TRBD1 on 5 matching bases. Trimming stripped 5 bases from V and 3 bases from J, with 13 bases between. The germline V gene encodes CDR1 MGHDK and CDR2 SYGVNS. This CDR3 is built from 14 residues. The CDR3 reads CASSPGTDYTEAFF. Here the CDR3 DNA reads TGTGCCAGCAGTCCCGGGACCGACTACACTGAAGCTTTCTTT.

There are many counts of this clonotype. This chain connects TRBV3-1 to TRBJ2-1; TRBD1 matches at 10 bases. V lost 4 bases, J lost 1 base, and 4 bases stayed unmatched. Germline CDR1 LGHDT, CDR2 YNNKEL (reference sequence). This CDR3 region has 16 residues. The CDR3 sequence is CASSLGTGESYNEQFF. The CDR3 DNA reads TGTGCCAGCAGCCTAGGGACAGGGGAATCCTACAATGAGCAGTTCTTC.

This clonotype was seen more than once but under ten times. The V gene is TRBV11-3, the J gene TRBJ1-1; D gene ambiguous. Trimming took 2 bases from V and 3 from J, leaving 7 bases between them. The germline CDR1 and CDR2 sequences are SGHNT and YENEEA. CDR3 length: 13 residues. The CDR3: CASSLRADTEAFF. In DNA form, the CDR3 reads TGTGCCAGCAGCTTACGGGCGGACACTGAAGCTTTCTTT.

This clonotype was found many times. The V gene is TRBV7-8, the J gene TRBJ1-6; a weak D match, TRBD1 (5 bases). This CDR3 region has 15 residues. V was trimmed by 5 bases and J by 5 bases, leaving 13 bases between them. Per germline, CDR1 SGHVS and CDR2 FQNEAQ. The CDR3 here is CASSVRDLNNSPLHF. In DNA form, the CDR3 reads TGTGCCAGCAGCGTCCGGGACCTTAATAATTCACCCCTCCACTTT.

This clonotype was seen at least ten times. The J gene is TRBJ1-5, the V gene TRBV3-1, with 8 nucleotides matching TRBD1. Germline CDR1 is LGHDT and CDR2 is YNNKEL (reference sequence). This CDR3 has 18 residues. V gave up 3 bases and J gave up 1 base; unmatched junction bases: 11. The CDR3 loop is CASSQNRGMETSNQPQHF. The CDR3 bases are TGTGCCAGCAGCCAGAACAGGGGGATGGAGACGAGCAATCAGCCCCAGCATTTT.

This clonotype has ten or more counts. The rearrangement links TRBV12-3 or TRBV12-4 to TRBJ1-5, with 9 nucleotides matching TRBD1. This CDR3 has 16 amino acids. Unmatched junction bases numbered 10, after V lost 5 bases and J lost 5 bases. The CDR3 protein is CASSPGGQGFDQPQHF. CDR3 coding DNA: TGTGCCAGCAGTCCAGGGGGACAGGGTTTCGATCAGCCCCAGCATTTT.

This clonotype has at least ten counts. This rearrangement joins TRBV6-1 to TRBJ1-5, with 9 bases lining up with TRBD1. The ends lost 6 bases at V and 4 bases at J; junction bases unmatched: 7. This CDR3 has 15 residues. In germline, CDR1 is MNHNS, CDR2 SASEGT. The CDR3 protein is CASRAQGANNQPQHF. The CDR3 DNA is TGTGCCAGCAGGGCACAGGGGGCGAATAATCAGCCCCAGCATTTT.

This clonotype turned up a few times. The chain recombines TRBV2 with TRBJ1-4; TRBD1 agrees at 8 bases. The CDR3 has 15 residues. V dropped 4 bases and J dropped 5; count of bases not matched to a gene: 6. Per germline, CDR1 SNHLY and CDR2 FYNNEI. The CDR3 nucleotides read TGTGCCAGCAGTGCGCAGGGGGCGTCGAATGAAAAACTGTTTTTT. Protein product: CASSAQGASNEKLFF. The full variable domain, in which reference TRBV2 and TRBJ1-4 provide the parts outside the CDR3, is EPEVTQTPSHQVTQMGQEVILRCVPISNHLYFYWYRQILGQKVEFLVSFYNNEISEKSEIFDDQFSVERPDGSNFTLKIRSTKLEDSAMYFCASSAQGASNEKLFFGSGTQLSVL.